The present T cell receptor (beta chain) was sequenced within a study of T cells expressing NK-cell markers (dated by TCRdb to about 2020). About the study as a whole: Eight donors provided sorted CD3+CD56+NKG2C+, CD3+CD56+NKG2C- and CD3+CD56-NKG2C+ T-cell subsets, whose TCR beta-chain repertoires were profiled. Of the eight sequenced donors, seven were found to be HCMV-seropositive and one was found to be HCMV-seronegative. All eight donors whose samples were sequenced were randomly selected healthy volunteers, three of them men and five women. Libraries were sequenced as 2 x 150 bp reads on Illumina HiSeq 2000/2500, MiSeq or NextSeq.

To determine HCMV serostatus, a commercial ELISA kit was used to detect HCMV-specific IgG in serum. Peripheral blood mononuclear cells were isolated from blood by Ficoll density gradient centrifugation. With respect to this clonotype: Which antigen it targets is not known.

Sequenced using an Illumina HiSeq 2000. The TCR beta cDNA libraries were made using 5'RACE template switching, a step that added both a universal primer site and unique molecular identifiers. Synthesis of cDNA was primed from the TCR beta constant segment and was followed by two consecutive PCR amplification steps. Processing in the source paper ran as follows. MIGEC handled demultiplexing of the reads and grouping by UMI, while MiTCR was used to assemble and quantify clonotypes. To remove erroneous sequences, TCR cDNA sequences were retained only when supported by two or more reads. Downstream repertoire analysis used the tcR package, and clonotypes were matched across fractions by CDR3 nucleotide sequence plus V segment. VDJmatch was used to annotate antigen specificity against VDJdb, with one amino acid substitution in CDR3 allowed. The reads were reprocessed in TCRdb, with one entry per CDR3 protein sequence and no accompanying DNA. It is TCRdb's table, rather than the study itself, that gives the V and J calls and clone size. The data table for this sample lists 350,000 to 500,000 distinct CDR3 sequences. In total, the top ten clones hold 7.3% of the sample.

The study at large found these results: Whether the expanded NKG2C-expressing T cell clones were specific for HCMV antigens was left unclear. In several donors, the dominant CD3+CD56+NKG2C+ clonotypes ranked among the top 10 CD8+ clonotypes, making up about 1.0-8% of CD8+ T cells. Those dominant clonotypes were again the most abundant among CD3+CD56-NKG2C+ cells in four donors, at about 28.3-65%.

CDR1 MNHEY and CDR2 SMNVEV are derived from the germline V gene (reference sequence). The CDR3 goes from the cysteine to the phenylalanine over 15 residues. Nucleotide data are not available. Input material: blood T cells: a sorted CD56 or NKG2C T cell subset, CD4+ or CD8+ T cells, or bulk PBMC T cells (not recorded which). The receptor was isolated from a woman aged 18 to 75 in good health. The sequence is built from TRBV27 and TRBJ2-1. The CDR3 is CASSLYGDSYNEQFF.